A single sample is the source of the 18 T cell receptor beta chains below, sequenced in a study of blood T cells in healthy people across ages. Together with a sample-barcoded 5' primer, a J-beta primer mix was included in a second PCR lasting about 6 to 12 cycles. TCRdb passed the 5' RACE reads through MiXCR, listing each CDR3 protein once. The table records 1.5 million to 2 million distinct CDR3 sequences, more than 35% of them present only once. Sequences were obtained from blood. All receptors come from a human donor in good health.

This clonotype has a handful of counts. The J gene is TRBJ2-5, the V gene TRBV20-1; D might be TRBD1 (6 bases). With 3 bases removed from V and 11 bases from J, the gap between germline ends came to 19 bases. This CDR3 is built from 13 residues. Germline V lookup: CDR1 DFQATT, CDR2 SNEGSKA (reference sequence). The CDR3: CSASLGAFQGQYF. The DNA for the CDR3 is TGCAGTGCTAGTTTAGGAGCCTTTCAGGGGCAGTACTTC.

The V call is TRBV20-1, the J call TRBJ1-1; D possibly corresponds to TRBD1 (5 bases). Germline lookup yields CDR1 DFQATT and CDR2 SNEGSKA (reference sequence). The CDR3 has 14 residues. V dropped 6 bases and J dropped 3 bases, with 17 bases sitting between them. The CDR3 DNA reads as TGCAGTGCCTACAATCCGAGGGGTGACACTGAAGCTTTCTTT. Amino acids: CSAYNPRGDTEAFF.

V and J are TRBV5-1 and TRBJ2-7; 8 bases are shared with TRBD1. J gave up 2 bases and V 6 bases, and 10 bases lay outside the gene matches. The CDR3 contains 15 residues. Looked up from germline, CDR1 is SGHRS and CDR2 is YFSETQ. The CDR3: CASTPRQGAAYEQYF. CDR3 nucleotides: TGCGCCAGCACACCCCGCCAGGGGGCCGCCTACGAGCAGTACTTC.

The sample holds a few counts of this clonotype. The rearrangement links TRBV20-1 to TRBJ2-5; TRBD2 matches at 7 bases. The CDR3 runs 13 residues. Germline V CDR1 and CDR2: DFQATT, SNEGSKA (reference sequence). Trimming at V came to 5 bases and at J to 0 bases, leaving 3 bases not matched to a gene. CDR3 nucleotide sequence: TGCAGTGCTCCAAGCGGGAACCAAGAGACCCAGTACTTC. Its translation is CSAPSGNQETQYF.

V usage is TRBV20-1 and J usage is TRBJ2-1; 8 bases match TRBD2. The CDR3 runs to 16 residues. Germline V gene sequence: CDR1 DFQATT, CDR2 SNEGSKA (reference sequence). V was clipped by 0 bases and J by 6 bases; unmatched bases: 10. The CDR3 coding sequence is TGCAGTGCTAGAGATTATAGCGGGGCCGCCTGCAATGAGCAGTTCTTC. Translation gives CSARDYSGAACNEQFF.

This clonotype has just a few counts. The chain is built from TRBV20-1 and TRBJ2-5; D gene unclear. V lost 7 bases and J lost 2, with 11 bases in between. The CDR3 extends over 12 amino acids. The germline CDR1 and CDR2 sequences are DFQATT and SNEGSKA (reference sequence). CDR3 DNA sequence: TGCAGTGTATTGTTAGAACAAGAGACCCAGTACTTC. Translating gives CSVLLEQETQYF.

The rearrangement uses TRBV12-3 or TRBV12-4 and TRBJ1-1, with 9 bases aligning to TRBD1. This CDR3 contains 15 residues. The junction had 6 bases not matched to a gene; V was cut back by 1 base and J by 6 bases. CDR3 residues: CASSLVGQGMAEAFF. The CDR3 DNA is TGTGCCAGCAGTTTAGTGGGACAGGGAATGGCTGAAGCTTTCTTT.

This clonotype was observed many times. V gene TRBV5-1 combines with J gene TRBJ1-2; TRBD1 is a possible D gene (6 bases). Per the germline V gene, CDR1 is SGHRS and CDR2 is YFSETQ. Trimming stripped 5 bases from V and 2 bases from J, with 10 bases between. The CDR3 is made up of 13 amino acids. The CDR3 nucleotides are TGCGCCAGCAGAGAAGGGGGGAACTATGGCTACACCTTC. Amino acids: CASREGGNYGYTF.

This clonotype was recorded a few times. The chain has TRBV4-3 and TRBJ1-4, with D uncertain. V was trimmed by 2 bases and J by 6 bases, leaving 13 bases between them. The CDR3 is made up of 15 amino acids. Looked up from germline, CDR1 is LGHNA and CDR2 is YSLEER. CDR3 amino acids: CASSQLNIKDEKLFF. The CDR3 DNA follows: TGCGCCAGCAGCCAACTTAACATAAAGGATGAAAAACTGTTTTTT.

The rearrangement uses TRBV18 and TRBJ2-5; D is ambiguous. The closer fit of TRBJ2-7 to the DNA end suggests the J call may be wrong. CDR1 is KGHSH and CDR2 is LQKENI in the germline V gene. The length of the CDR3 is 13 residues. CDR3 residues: CASSPPSHYEQYF. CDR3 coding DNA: TGTGCCAGCTCACCACCGTCCCACTACGAGCAGTACTTC.

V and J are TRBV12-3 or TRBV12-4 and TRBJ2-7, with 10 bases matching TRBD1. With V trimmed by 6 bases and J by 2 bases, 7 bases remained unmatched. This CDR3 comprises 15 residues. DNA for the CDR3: TGTGCCAGCAGCAACCGGGACAGGGGAACCTACGAGCAGTACTTC. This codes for CASSNRDRGTYEQYF.

CDR3 amino acids: CASSAGQERHTDTQYF. In nucleotides, the CDR3 is TGTGCCAGCAGCGCCGGACAAGAAAGGCACACAGATACGCAGTATTTT. V is TRBV9 and J is TRBJ2-3, with D perhaps TRBD1 (5 bases). Germline V lookup: CDR1 SGDLS, CDR2 YYNGEE. Trimming pared 3 bases from V and 2 bases from J, leaving 16 bases between. CDR3 length equals 16 residues.

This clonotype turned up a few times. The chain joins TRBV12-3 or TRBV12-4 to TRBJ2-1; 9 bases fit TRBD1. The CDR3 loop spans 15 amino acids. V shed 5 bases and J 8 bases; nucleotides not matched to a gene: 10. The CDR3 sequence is CASSPGTGLGHEQFF. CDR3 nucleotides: TGTGCCAGCAGTCCCGGGACAGGGTTAGGTCATGAGCAGTTCTTC.

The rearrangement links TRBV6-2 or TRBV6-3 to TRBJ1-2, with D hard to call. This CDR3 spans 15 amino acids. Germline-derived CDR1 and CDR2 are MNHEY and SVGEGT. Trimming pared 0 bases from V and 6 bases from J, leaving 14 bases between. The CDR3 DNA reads TGTGCCAGCAGTTACTCGTCGCGGGGATGGGATGGCTACACCTTC. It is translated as CASSYSSRGWDGYTF.

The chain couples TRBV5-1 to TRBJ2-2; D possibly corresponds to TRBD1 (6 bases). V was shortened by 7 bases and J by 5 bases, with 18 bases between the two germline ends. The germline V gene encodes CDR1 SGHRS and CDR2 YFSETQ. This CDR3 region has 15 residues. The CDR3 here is CASDKGQGTTGELFF. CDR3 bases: TGCGCCAGCGACAAGGGGCAGGGGACGACCGGGGAGCTGTTTTTT.

The CDR3 spells CASSSTGTGFQPQHF. Written as DNA, the CDR3 is TGTGCCAGCAGTTCCACCGGGACAGGGTTTCAGCCCCAGCATTTT. The chain employs TRBV5-5 and TRBJ1-5, with 9 bases aligning to TRBD1. Trimming at V came to 5 bases and at J to 6 bases, leaving 9 bases not matched to a gene. The CDR3 spans 15 residues. Germline-derived CDR1 and CDR2 are SGHKS and YYEKEE (reference sequence).

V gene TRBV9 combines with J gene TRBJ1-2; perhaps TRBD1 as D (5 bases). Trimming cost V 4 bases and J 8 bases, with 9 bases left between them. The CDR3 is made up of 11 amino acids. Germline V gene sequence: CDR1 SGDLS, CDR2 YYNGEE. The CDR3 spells CASSRQNGYTF. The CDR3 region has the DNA TGTGCCAGCAGCCGACAGAACGGCTACACCTTC.

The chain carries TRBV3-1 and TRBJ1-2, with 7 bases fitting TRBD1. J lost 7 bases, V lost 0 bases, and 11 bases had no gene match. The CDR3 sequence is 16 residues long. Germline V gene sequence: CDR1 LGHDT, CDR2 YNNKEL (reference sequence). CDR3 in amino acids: CASSQDSLRGRSGYTF. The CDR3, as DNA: TGTGCCAGCAGCCAAGATAGTTTGAGGGGGCGGTCTGGCTACACCTTC.